The rows below give T cell receptor beta chains drawn from one sample of a study of T cell responses to AZD1222 COVID-19 vaccine. The data were produced by immunoSEQ multiplex PCR, yet TCRdb's version contains in-frame clones alone and is incomplete. The sample holds 55,000 to 85,000 clones, 80% to 85% seen once. Sequencing was performed on peripheral blood, taken on day 0 of AZD1222 vaccination. Receptors were obtained from an adult in good health. Both conserved end residues are part of each CDR3. The order of the fields is V gene, clone size, J gene, D gene, CDR3 DNA, CDR3 protein. D genes are given only for firm matches. Not all rows give a size; the values are once, few, many and, for expanded clones, a class.

TRBV28	once	TRBJ1-5	TRBD1	TGTGCCAGCACCATGACAGGGGAGGTCCAGCCCCAGCATTTT	CASTMTGEVQPQHF
TRBV5-4	NA	TRBJ1-2	NA	TGTGCCAGCAGCTTTTCCTCTTACTATGGCTACACCTTC	CASSFSSYYGYTF
TRBV7-7	NA	TRBJ2-1	TRBD2	TGTGCTAGCAGCCGAGGGACTAGCGGTTACAATGAGCAGTTCTTC	CASSRGTSGYNEQFF
TRBV7-8	NA	TRBJ1-1	NA	TGTGCCAGCAGCCCCCGGGGGGGAACCACAGGTGAAGCTTTCTTT	CASSPRGGTTGEAFF
TRBV7-4	NA	TRBJ1-5	NA	TGTGCCAGCAGCAATATGAGCCGCCTGTGGATCGTTCCTAGCAATCAGCCCCAGCATTTT	CASSNMSRLWIVPSNQPQHF
TRBV5-8	NA	TRBJ1-4	TRBD1	TGTGCCAGCAGCTTACCGGGACAGGGGCGCGATGAAAAACTGTTTTTT	CASSLPGQGRDEKLFF
TRBV2	once	TRBJ1-2	TRBD1	TGTGCCAGCAGCGGGACAGGGATTAACTATGGCTACACCTTC	CASSGTGINYGYTF
TRBV4-2	NA	TRBJ2-1	NA	TGTGCCAGCAGCCAAGATCACACGGATGAGCAGTTCTTC	CASSQDHTDEQFF
TRBV5-6	NA	TRBJ2-7	NA	TGTGCCAGCAGGGGACTGACACACTACGAGCAGTACTTC	CASRGLTHYEQYF
TRBV15	NA	TRBJ1-4	TRBD1	TGTGCCACCAGCACGAACAGGGGGGCTGGGGAAAAACTGTTTTTT	CATSTNRGAGEKLFF
TRBV10-3	NA	TRBJ2-2	NA	TGTGCCATCAGTCGACAGGACCCAAACACCGGGGAGCTGTTTTTT	CAISRQDPNTGELFF
TRBV7-2	once	TRBJ2-3	NA	TGTGCCAGCAGCTTAGCTAGGACAGATACGCAGTATTTT	CASSLARTDTQYF
TRBV30	NA	TRBJ1-6	NA	TGTGCCTGGAGTCCCGGTACACCCCTCCACTTT	CAWSPGTPLHF
TRBV6-6	NA	TRBJ1-3	NA	TGTGCCAGCAGTTTCGGGGGCACTGGAAACACCATATATTTT	CASSFGGTGNTIYF
TRBV7-2	NA	TRBJ1-1	NA	TGTGCCAGCAGCTTCATGGAAAACACTGAAGCTTTCTTT	CASSFMENTEAFF
TRBV3-1/TRBV3-2	NA	TRBJ2-1	TRBD1	TGTGCCAGCAGCCAAAAACCGGGACAGGGGTACAATGAGCAGTTCTTC	CASSQKPGQGYNEQFF
TRBV6-5	NA	TRBJ1-6	NA	TGTGCCAGCAGTTGGAACAGGGAGTTTAATTCACCCCTCCACTTT	CASSWNREFNSPLHF
TRBV2	NA	TRBJ2-1	NA	TGTGCCAGCAGACTAGCCGGGACCACTTTCTTC	CASRLAGTTFF
TRBV6-2/TRBV6-3	NA	TRBJ1-2	TRBD1	TGTGCCAGCAGTCGGACAGGGCTCGTAGGGGGCTACACCTTC	CASSRTGLVGGYTF
TRBV5-1	NA	TRBJ2-1	TRBD2	TGCGCCAGCAGCTTGGCCGCTAGCGGGGGGGCTGATGAGCAGTTCTTC	CASSLAASGGADEQFF
TRBV29-1	NA	TRBJ1-5	TRBD1	TGCAGCGTCAGACAGGGGGCCGGTCAGCCCCAGCATTTT	CSVRQGAGQPQHF
TRBV5-6	NA	TRBJ1-3	NA	TGTGCCAGCAGCTTGTTAACGGCGGATTGGGAACGGACCATATATTTT	CASSLLTADWERTIYF
TRBV28	NA	TRBJ1-2	NA	TGTGCCAGCAGTTTACCCACCCTAATGACGATTCCTAGGGGCTACACCTTC	CASSLPTLMTIPRGYTF
TRBV14	NA	TRBJ2-1	NA	TGTGCCAGCAGCCAAGTCCTATACAATGAGCAGTTCTTC	CASSQVLYNEQFF
TRBV4-3	NA	TRBJ1-5	NA	TGCGCCAGCAGCCAAGATTTGTCCCCGGGACGAGGTCAGCCCCAGCATTTT	CASSQDLSPGRGQPQHF
TRBV27	NA	TRBJ2-1	TRBD2	TGTGCCAGCAGTCTAATATTAGCGGGGGGGTCCCATGAGCAGTTCTTC	CASSLILAGGSHEQFF
TRBV19	NA	TRBJ2-1	NA	TGTGCCAGTAGTATAGATCGACGACTAGACAATGAGCAGTTCTTC	CASSIDRRLDNEQFF
TRBV2	NA	TRBJ1-4	NA	TGTGCCAGCAGTTCCGGAGGTGCAACTAATGAAAAACTGTTTTTT	CASSSGGATNEKLFF
TRBV7-9	NA	TRBJ1-2	TRBD1	TGTGCCAGCAGCTTAGCAGGACAGGGTGACTATGGCTACACCTTC	CASSLAGQGDYGYTF
TRBV18	NA	TRBJ2-1	TRBD1	TGTGCCAGCTCACGCGGGCAGACAGGGTACAATGAGCAGTTCTTC	CASSRGQTGYNEQFF
TRBV6-5	NA	TRBJ2-7	NA	TGTGCCAGCAGTTACGGCGGGGGCGTCAGCTCCTACGAGCAGTACTTC	CASSYGGGVSSYEQYF
TRBV12-3/TRBV12-4	NA	TRBJ2-7	TRBD1	TGTGCCAGCAGTTTCCAGGGGGCGGATGAGCAGTACTTC	CASSFQGADEQYF
TRBV5-1	NA	TRBJ2-1	TRBD2	TGCGCCAGCAGCAATAGCGGGGACTCCTACAATGAGCAGTTCTTC	CASSNSGDSYNEQFF
TRBV28	NA	TRBJ1-3	NA	TGTGCCAGCAGTCCTGGGGGATCTGGAAACACCATATATTTT	CASSPGGSGNTIYF
TRBV19	NA	TRBJ2-4	NA	TGTGCCAGTACAGATCCGGGCGCGAAAAACATTCAGTACTTC	CASTDPGAKNIQYF
TRBV2	once	TRBJ1-5	NA	TGTGCCAGCAGTGAGCAGGGAGGCAATCAGCCCCAGCATTTT	CASSEQGGNQPQHF
TRBV3-1/TRBV3-2	NA	TRBJ2-7	TRBD2	TGTGCCAGCAGCCAAGATATGACTAGCGGATACTACGAGCAGTACTTC	CASSQDMTSGYYEQYF
TRBV2	once	TRBJ2-7	TRBD1	TGTGCCAGCAGTCCCCGGGGGACAGGAACCTACGAGCAGTACTTC	CASSPRGTGTYEQYF
TRBV4-2	NA	TRBJ1-5	TRBD1	TGTGCCAGCAGCCAAACCGGACAGGGGGTACAGCCCCAGCATTTT	CASSQTGQGVQPQHF
TRBV28	NA	TRBJ2-3	NA	TGTGCCAGCAGTAAGACAGGCACAGATACGCAGTATTTT	CASSKTGTDTQYF
TRBV2	NA	TRBJ2-5	TRBD1	TGTGCCAGCAGTTTACAGGGGTTGGAGACCCAGTACTTC	CASSLQGLETQYF